The 5 T cell receptor beta chains below come from one sample, sequenced in a study of identifying expanded T cells in peripheral blood. Clones were sequenced by immunoSEQ multiplex PCR, and TCRdb holds only the in-frame ones, with some missing. The sample has 84,000 or so clones; about nine tenths are singletons. Sequencing was carried out using blood. The receptors here all came from a person aged 18-69 years in good health.

The genes are TRBV4-1 and TRBJ2-5; 8 positions agree with TRBD1. Germline V gene data show CDR1 as MGHRA and CDR2 as YSYEKL. The CDR3 spans 15 residues. J was trimmed by 4 bases and V by 1 base; bases with no gene match: 5. CDR3 sequence (DNA): TGCGCCAGCAGCCAAGGCCTAACAGGGGGAGAGACCCAGTACTTC. It specifies CASSQGLTGGETQYF.

The V gene is TRBV10-3, the J gene TRBJ2-7; D remains ambiguous. The CDR3 has 11 residues. Germline-derived CDR1 and CDR2 are ENHRY and SYGVKD. V was shortened by 6 bases and J by 9 bases, with 12 bases between the two germline ends. The CDR3 sequence: CAIRGARPQYF. The CDR3 DNA reads as TGTGCCATCAGGGGCGCCAGGCCGCAGTACTTC.

This sequence joins TRBV6-5 and TRBJ1-1, with D unresolved. Trimming stripped 0 bases from V and 7 bases from J, with 12 bases between. Germline CDR1 reads MNHEY; CDR2 reads SVGAGI. This CDR3 is 14 amino acids long. The CDR3 is CASSYSDLSLEAFF. The CDR3, as DNA: TGTGCCAGCAGTTACTCGGATTTGAGTCTTGAAGCTTTCTTT.

V is TRBV5-6 and J is TRBJ1-2, with 8 bases identical to TRBD1. CDR1 SGHDT and CDR2 YYEEEE come from the germline V gene. The V and J ends lost 2 bases and 4 bases, in that order; junction bases with no gene match: 7. The length of the CDR3 is 15 residues. The CDR3 DNA sequence: TGTGCCAGCAGCTTACAGGGGGGAAAGGTCTATGGCTACACCTTC. Protein: CASSLQGGKVYGYTF.

V and J are TRBV11-2 and TRBJ2-7; the D is unclear. Germline CDR1 is SGHAT and CDR2 is FQNNGV. There are 12 residues in the CDR3. Trimming took off 0 bases at V and 6 bases at J, with 6 bases between the two ends. CDR3 sequence (DNA): TGTGCCAGCAGCTTAGATCCCCTCGAGCAGTACTTC. Translating it yields CASSLDPLEQYF.